This TCR beta chain is drawn from a study of vaccination and CD4 T cells after COVID-19. Study-wide context: Vaccination of participants consisted of two doses of either BNT162b2 or mRNA-1273 vaccine. Ranging from 14 to 241, the interval between dose two and post-vaccine sampling had a median of 72 days. The study, taken as a whole, reports: Convalescent patients had 304 of 307 vaccine-specific clones showing spike mono-reactivity.

Notes on this clonotype: Its antigen is currently unknown.

The germline CDR1 and CDR2 sequences are SNHLY and FYNNEI. V shed 6 bases and J 7 bases; nucleotides not matched to a gene: 7. CDR3 size: 14 residues. The Oncomine TCR Beta short-read assay sequenced DNA from cultured CD4+ T cells. TCRdb recomputed calls from the PCR reads with MiXCR, one row per CDR3 protein. The sample carries 17,000 or so distinct CDR3 sequences, less than 60% recorded once. Treatment indicated: roughly 10-day PBMC culture with coronavirus spike peptide pools or control peptides (ViraFEST assay). It was on days 3 and 7 that half the medium was replaced with fresh IL-2 medium. V usage is TRBV2 and J usage is TRBJ2-1, with 9 bases lining up with TRBD1. The specimen comprised CD4+ T cells from blood, cultured in vitro, sampled before SARS-CoV-2 vaccination. The source is a human donor who had recovered from COVID-19. CDR3 amino acids: CASRGDRDLNEQFF. CDR3 nucleotide sequence: TGTGCCAGCAGGGGGGACAGGGATCTAAATGAGCAGTTCTTC.